This T cell receptor beta chain was identified during a study of a mutant IDH1 vaccine in newly diagnosed glioma. Study information: Eight vaccine injections were given to patients in weeks 1, 3, 5, 7, 11, 15, 19 and 23. First vaccine doses came 4-6 weeks after radiotherapy alone, or with temozolomide cycles. Among treated patients, roughly 60% were male and about 38% female, and mean age was approximately 40 years. Findings and limits, study-wide: Pseudoprogression seemed unlinked to shifts in top peripheral T cell clonotypes.

Time point noted: week 5, during vaccination. Doses consisted of 300 ug of mutant IDH1 20-mer peptide each, paired with topical imiquimod. With respect to this clone: Antigen unknown.

The V and J ends lost 7 bases and 1 base, in that order; junction bases with no gene match: 18. The CDR3 loop spans 18 amino acids. Germline V gene sequence: CDR1 MDHEN, CDR2 SYDVKM. Only in-frame clones appear in the TCRdb table, and some are missing; sequencing was by immunoSEQ multiplex PCR. The sample holds 70,000 to 90,000 clones, roughly 90% seen once. The sequencing used PBMCs, collected from a glioma patient whose treatment included an IDH1 peptide vaccine. The chain couples TRBV28 to TRBJ2-7; 8 bases agree with TRBD1. The clonotype was recovered from a woman between 50 and 59 years old with glioma. The CDR3 is CASIGRGRVGGWSYEQYF. CDR3 nucleotides: TGTGCCAGCATCGGCAGGGGGCGCGTTGGTGGTTGGTCCTACGAGCAGTACTTC.